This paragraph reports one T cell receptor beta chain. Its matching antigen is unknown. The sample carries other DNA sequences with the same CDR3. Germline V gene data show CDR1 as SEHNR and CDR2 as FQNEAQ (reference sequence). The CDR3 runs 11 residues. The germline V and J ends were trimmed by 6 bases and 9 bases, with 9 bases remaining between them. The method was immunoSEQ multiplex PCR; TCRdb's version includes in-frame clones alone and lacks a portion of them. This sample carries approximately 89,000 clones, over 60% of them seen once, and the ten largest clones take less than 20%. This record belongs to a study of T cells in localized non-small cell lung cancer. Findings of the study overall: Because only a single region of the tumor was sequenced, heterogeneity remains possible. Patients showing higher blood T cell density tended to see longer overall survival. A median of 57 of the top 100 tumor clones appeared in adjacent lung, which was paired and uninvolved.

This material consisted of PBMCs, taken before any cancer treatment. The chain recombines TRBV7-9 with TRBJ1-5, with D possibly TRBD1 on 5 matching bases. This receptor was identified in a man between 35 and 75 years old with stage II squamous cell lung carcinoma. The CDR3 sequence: CASSSQGPQHF. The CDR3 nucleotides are TGTGCCAGCAGTTCTCAGGGGCCCCAGCATTTT.